A selection of T cell receptor beta chains follows, all from one sample in a study of T cell changes during pregnancy in multiple sclerosis. Produced via immunoSEQ multiplex PCR; TCRdb's table is partial and in-frame only. The sample yields some 100,000 clones, approximately 94% seen once. The sequencing here drew on peripheral blood, taken before pregnancy. These receptors originate from a female donor with multiple sclerosis, enrolled in a pregnancy study. The CDR3 runs from the conserved cysteine through the conserved F or W. D genes are given only for firm matches. Clone size is shown for a subset of rows, as once, few, many or a class of expanded clone.

NA,TRBJ2-7,NA,TRBV9,CASSTRLEGLGEQYF,TGTGCCAGCAGCACGCGTCTTGAGGGCCTCGGCGAGCAGTACTTC
NA,TRBJ2-7,NA,TRBV18,CASSPLDTSYEQYF,TGTGCCAGCTCACCATTGGACACCTCCTACGAGCAGTACTTC
TRBD2,TRBJ2-1,NA,TRBV7-6,CASSFGLAGGFNEQFF,TGTGCCAGCAGCTTCGGACTAGCGGGAGGCTTTAATGAGCAGTTCTTC
NA,TRBJ1-1,NA,TRBV27,CASSLLGDTAFF,TGTGCCAGCAGTTTATTGGGGGACACAGCTTTCTTT
NA,TRBJ2-7,NA,TRBV7-9,CASSLTGDEQYF,TGTGCCAGCAGCTTAACGGGGGACGAGCAGTACTTC
NA,TRBJ2-5,NA,TRBV27,CASWAWGAGAQYF,TGTGCCAGCTGGGCCTGGGGCGCAGGGGCCCAGTACTTC
NA,TRBJ2-3,NA,TRBV4-3,CASSQEGGGNTQYF,TGCGCCAGCAGCCAAGAGGGAGGGGGTAATACGCAGTATTTT
TRBD1,TRBJ2-5,NA,TRBV7-6,CASSTKDRGLWETQYF,TGTGCCAGCAGCACAAAAGACAGGGGGCTGTGGGAGACCCAGTACTTC
NA,TRBJ2-1,NA,TRBV4-1,CASSQLQGGNEQFF,TGCGCCAGCAGCCAGTTACAGGGCGGCAATGAGCAGTTCTTC
NA,TRBJ2-5,NA,TRBV15,CATSRSSTGPGTQYF,TGTGCCACCAGCAGATCCTCGACAGGCCCGGGGACCCAGTACTTC
TRBD2,TRBJ2-7,NA,TRBV5-8,CASPNHPLAGYSYEQYF,TGTGCCAGCCCAAATCATCCTCTAGCGGGATACTCCTACGAGCAGTACTTC
NA,TRBJ1-4,NA,TRBV4-1,CASSLGGAVNEKLFF,TGCGCCAGCAGCCTTGGAGGGGCTGTTAATGAAAAACTGTTTTTT
TRBD2,TRBJ2-3,NA,TRBV6-1,CASIAGGGGPDTQYF,TGTGCCAGCATTGCGGGAGGTGGGGGGCCAGATACGCAGTATTTT
NA,TRBJ2-1,NA,TRBV10-3,CAIKGHPSDEQFF,TGTGCCATCAAAGGACACCCGAGCGATGAGCAGTTCTTC
NA,TRBJ1-5,few,TRBV11-3,CASSLGGGRGPQHF,TGTGCCAGCAGCTTAGGGGGGGGGAGGGGGCCCCAGCATTTT
TRBD2,TRBJ2-1,NA,TRBV25-1,CASSLPGLREQFF,TGTGCCAGCAGTTTACCGGGACTACGTGAGCAGTTCTTC
NA,TRBJ2-1,NA,TRBV19,CASSIDTGSYNEQFF,TGTGCCAGTAGTATAGATACGGGCTCCTACAATGAGCAGTTCTTC
TRBD1,TRBJ1-2,NA,TRBV6-1,CASIQGASYGYTF,TGTGCCAGCATTCAGGGGGCGTCCTATGGCTACACCTTC
NA,TRBJ2-7,NA,TRBV29-1,CSVNTGPYEQYF,TGCAGCGTCAACACAGGGCCCTACGAGCAGTACTTC
TRBD1,TRBJ1-1,NA,TRBV4-1,CASSPNFVTGAFEAFF,TGCGCCAGCAGCCCGAATTTCGTAACAGGGGCCTTTGAAGCTTTCTTT
NA,TRBJ1-2,NA,TRBV4-1,CASSQDTQGAYGYTF,TGCGCCAGCAGCCAAGATACCCAGGGTGCCTATGGCTACACCTTC
TRBD2,TRBJ2-1,NA,TRBV11-2,CASSLGTSEVNEQFF,TGTGCCAGCAGCTTAGGCACTAGCGAGGTCAATGAGCAGTTCTTC
NA,TRBJ1-5,NA,TRBV25-1,CASSESGQPQHF,TGTGCCAGCAGTGAATCCGGTCAGCCCCAGCATTTT
NA,TRBJ2-3,NA,TRBV4-1,CASSQAGPSTDTQYF,TGCGCCAGCAGCCAAGCGGGTCCTAGCACAGATACGCAGTATTTT
TRBD1,TRBJ1-3,NA,TRBV4-2,CASSLLSGQGNTIYF,TGTGCCAGCAGCCTATTATCGGGACAGGGAAACACCATATATTTT
NA,TRBJ2-1,NA,TRBV9,CASSPRDEQFF,TGTGCCAGCAGCCCCCGAGATGAGCAGTTCTTC
NA,TRBJ1-1,few,TRBV6-5,CASSYSSGVNTEAFF,TGTGCCAGCAGTTACTCGAGTGGAGTGAACACTGAAGCTTTCTTT
NA,TRBJ1-3,NA,TRBV5-6,CASSLEGVGNTIYF,TGTGCCAGCAGCTTGGAAGGGGTCGGAAACACCATATATTTT
TRBD1,TRBJ2-2,once,TRBV27,CASTFMGQGVGGELFF,TGTGCCAGCACCTTCATGGGACAGGGGGTTGGCGGGGAGCTGTTTTTT
TRBD1,TRBJ1-5,NA,TRBV27,CASSSLPLTGSQPQHF,TGTGCCAGCAGTTCCCTCCCCTTGACAGGGTCCCAGCCCCAGCATTTT
TRBD2,TRBJ2-3,NA,TRBV9,CASSVVGGSSDTQYF,TGTGCCAGCAGCGTAGTTGGCGGGAGTTCAGATACGCAGTATTTT
NA,TRBJ1-3,NA,TRBV25-1,CASSAPQELHSGNTIYF,TGTGCCAGCAGTGCTCCACAGGAACTTCATTCTGGAAACACCATATATTTT
TRBD2,TRBJ2-7,NA,TRBV6-1,CASSQGAGIAGAEQYF,TGTGCCAGCAGTCAAGGGGCGGGAATAGCGGGAGCCGAGCAGTACTTC
NA,TRBJ1-1,once,TRBV15,CATSPPGQNTEAFF,TGTGCCACCAGCCCTCCGGGACAGAACACTGAAGCTTTCTTT
NA,TRBJ2-1,NA,TRBV7-9,CASSSRGNEQFF,TGTGCCAGCAGCTCACGAGGGAATGAGCAGTTCTTC
NA,TRBJ2-5,NA,TRBV30,CAWSVRGGREGTQYF,TGTGCCTGGAGCGTCAGAGGAGGGCGAGAGGGGACCCAGTACTTC
TRBD2,TRBJ2-1,NA,TRBV11-2,CASSAGLALYNEQFF,TGTGCCAGCAGCGCGGGACTAGCGCTTTACAATGAGCAGTTCTTC
NA,TRBJ2-6,NA,TRBV13,CASSSRGAGANVLTF,TGTGCCAGCAGCTCCCGGGGGGCCGGGGCCAACGTCCTGACTTTC
TRBD1,TRBJ2-3,once,TRBV30,CAWANRGPSTDTQYF,TGTGCCTGGGCGAACAGGGGGCCTAGCACAGATACGCAGTATTTT
NA,TRBJ1-1,few,TRBV30,CAWRKGSNTEAFF,TGTGCCTGGAGGAAGGGGTCGAACACTGAAGCTTTCTTT
TRBD2,TRBJ2-2,NA,TRBV2,CASRGTSGTGELFF,TGTGCCAGCAGGGGGACTAGCGGAACCGGGGAGCTGTTTTTT
TRBD1,TRBJ1-1,NA,TRBV4-2,CASSQVGTENTEAFF,TGTGCCAGCAGCCAAGTAGGGACAGAGAACACTGAAGCTTTCTTT
TRBD2,TRBJ2-3,NA,TRBV19,CASSGTSPLTDTQYF,TGTGCCAGTAGTGGGACTAGCCCACTCACAGATACGCAGTATTTT
NA,TRBJ1-2,NA,TRBV7-7,CASSFGFPYGYTF,TGTGCCAGCAGCTTCGGGTTTCCCTATGGCTACACCTTC
NA,TRBJ1-1,NA,TRBV19,CASSIGGSKGSEAFF,TGTGCCAGTAGTATTGGGGGCTCCAAGGGTTCTGAAGCTTTCTTT
NA,TRBJ1-1,NA,TRBV15,CATTIDRNTEAFF,TGTGCCACCACCATTGACAGGAACACTGAAGCTTTCTTT
NA,TRBJ1-1,NA,TRBV6-6,CASSYSQNTEAFF,TGTGCCAGCAGTTACTCCCAGAACACTGAAGCTTTCTTT
NA,TRBJ2-7,NA,TRBV11-2,CASSLLRGYEQYF,TGTGCCAGCAGCTTACTCAGGGGCTACGAGCAGTACTTC
TRBD1,TRBJ1-2,NA,TRBV4-3,CASSQDVAGQWRDGYTF,TGCGCCAGCAGCCAAGATGTAGCGGGACAGTGGAGGGATGGCTACACCTTC
TRBD2,TRBJ2-7,once,TRBV18,CASSPGLGEQYF,TGTGCCAGCTCACCGGGACTAGGCGAGCAGTACTTC
TRBD1,TRBJ2-7,NA,TRBV28,CASSPGTGSPYEQYF,TGTGCCAGCAGTCCTGGGACAGGTAGTCCCTACGAGCAGTACTTC
TRBD1,TRBJ2-7,once,TRBV28,CASSLSQGQDYEQYF,TGTGCCAGCAGTCTCTCACAGGGACAGGACTACGAGCAGTACTTC
NA,TRBJ1-3,NA,TRBV9,CASSVERISGNTIYF,TGTGCCAGCAGCGTAGAGAGGATCTCTGGAAACACCATATATTTT
NA,TRBJ1-5,NA,TRBV28,CASSLGPGPDRNQPQHF,TGTGCCAGCAGTTTGGGCCCAGGGCCTGACAGGAATCAGCCCCAGCATTTT
TRBD1,TRBJ2-7,NA,TRBV6-1,CASSLDRVNHYEQYF,TGTGCCAGCAGTTTAGACAGGGTCAACCACTACGAGCAGTACTTC
NA,TRBJ1-1,NA,TRBV28,CASSLSQGGTEAFF,TGTGCCAGCAGTTTATCTCAGGGTGGTACTGAAGCTTTCTTT
TRBD1,TRBJ1-2,NA,TRBV19,CASRMSGTGTNYGYTF,TGTGCCAGTAGAATGAGCGGGACAGGGACCAACTATGGCTACACCTTC
NA,TRBJ2-2,NA,TRBV19,CASSTREATGELFF,TGTGCCAGTAGCACTAGGGAGGCCACCGGGGAGCTGTTTTTT
NA,TRBJ1-3,NA,TRBV5-6,CASGRNTIYF,TGTGCCAGCGGCAGAAACACCATATATTTT